The rows below give T cell receptor beta chains drawn from one sample of a study of regulatory T cells in long-lasting Graves disease. Via MiXCR, TCRdb re-called the multiplex PCR reads, giving one row per CDR3 protein. The sample lists approximately 290,000 distinct CDR3 sequences; under 25% were seen once. The source was peripheral blood mononuclear cells (PBMCs), collected when the disease was refractory, from a patient treated with antithyroid drugs. The receptors were gathered from a female donor with Graves disease. The CDR3 runs from the conserved cysteine through the conserved F or W. The D gene is left open where the match is weak. The size of a clone is reported for some rows only, either as once, few or many, or as a class for expanded clones.

j_call d_call v_call clone_size cdr3_aa cdr3_nt
TRBJ2-5 NA TRBV28 many CASSLALEGQETQYF TGTGCCAGCAGTTTGGCCTTGGAGGGCCAAGAGACCCAGTACTTC
TRBJ2-5 TRBD2 TRBV2 NA CASSEQGTSQKETQYF TGTGCCAGCAGCGAACAGGGGACTAGCCAAAAAGAGACCCAGTACTTC
TRBJ2-5 NA TRBV15 many CATSNRLGSLETQYF TGTGCCACCAGCAACCGGCTGGGTAGTTTGGAGACCCAGTACTTC
TRBJ2-3 TRBD2 TRBV20-1 NA CSARDFRLAGDFTDTQYF TGCAGTGCTAGAGATTTTCGACTAGCGGGGGATTTCACAGATACGCAGTATTTT
TRBJ1-5 TRBD1 TRBV28 NA CASRGGGDREVQGPQHF TGTGCCAGCAGGGGGGGGGGGGACAGGGAGGTTCAAGGGCCCCAGCATTTT
TRBJ2-7 TRBD1 TRBV6-9 NA CASSYPPGQVTYEQYF TGTGCCAGCAGTTACCCGCCGGGACAGGTAACCTACGAGCAGTACTTC
TRBJ2-2 NA TRBV9 NA CASSSGGTGELFF TGTGCCAGCAGCTCCGGGGGCACCGGGGAGCTGTTTTTT
TRBJ1-4 NA TRBV4-3 NA CASSQGGSGAAKLFF TGCGCCAGCAGCCAAGGAGGATCGGGGGCGGCAAAACTGTTTTTT
TRBJ1-1 NA TRBV10-3 many CATGRDPSKVDTEAFF TGTGCCACCGGCCGGGACCCATCTAAGGTGGACACTGAAGCTTTCTTT
TRBJ1-5 NA TRBV28 many CASKVQGNDQPQHF TGTGCCAGCAAGGTTCAGGGGAACGACCAGCCCCAGCATTTT
TRBJ2-5 NA TRBV20-1 many CSVRDQETQYF TGCAGTGTTCGAGACCAAGAGACCCAGTACTTC
TRBJ1-1 NA TRBV18 many CASSQTGPRMNTEAFF TGTGCCAGCTCACAGACAGGACCCCGCATGAACACTGAAGCTTTCTTT
TRBJ1-2 TRBD1 TRBV12-3/TRBV12-4 many CASSRGQGYGYTF TGTGCCAGCAGCCGGGGACAGGGGTATGGCTACACCTTC
TRBJ2-2 TRBD2 TRBV7-3 NA CASSFGAGTGELFF TGTGCCAGCAGCTTCGGAGCGGGAACCGGGGAGCTGTTTTTT
TRBJ2-2 NA TRBV7-2 NA CASSLIGPSGSTGELFF TGTGCCAGCAGCTTAATCGGTCCAAGCGGCTCGACCGGGGAGCTGTTTTTT
TRBJ1-5 NA TRBV6-1 many CASSEGDQPQHF TGTGCCAGCAGTGAGGGAGATCAGCCCCAGCATTTT
TRBJ2-2 TRBD2 TRBV3-1 few CASSQDEAGGPTGELFF TGTGCCAGCAGCCAAGACGAAGCGGGAGGGCCCACCGGGGAGCTGTTTTTT
TRBJ2-5 NA TRBV7-9 few CASSFQAAPQTQYF TGTGCCAGCAGCTTTCAGGCGGCCCCTCAGACCCAGTACTTC
TRBJ2-3 TRBD1 TRBV19 NA CASSTLRRATGVRDTQYF TGTGCCAGTAGTACGCTGCGGAGGGCGACAGGGGTGCGAGATACGCAGTATTTT
TRBJ1-6 NA TRBV5-5 NA CASSRLGGRSSYNSPLHF TGTGCCAGCAGCCGTCTCGGGGGGAGGAGCTCCTATAATTCACCCCTCCACTTT
TRBJ1-6 NA TRBV20-1 many CSARDLRRVENSPLHF TGCAGTGCTAGAGATCTGAGGAGGGTCGAAAATTCACCCCTCCACTTT
TRBJ2-5 TRBD2 TRBV7-8 many CASSPGVIAGETQYF TGTGCCAGCAGCCCCGGGGTTATAGCGGGGGAGACCCAGTACTTC
TRBJ2-7 NA TRBV7-8 NA CASSLNTYEQYF TGTGCCAGCAGCTTAAATACGTACGAGCAGTACTTC
TRBJ1-2 NA TRBV29-1 NA CSVEDFTVGYTF TGCAGCGTTGAAGATTTCACGGTTGGCTACACCTTC
TRBJ1-1 NA TRBV28 many CASSPGTSEAFF TGTGCCAGCAGCCCCGGGACATCTGAAGCTTTCTTT
TRBJ1-5 NA TRBV12-3/TRBV12-4 many CASTRDVDQPQHF TGTGCCAGCACCAGGGACGTGGATCAGCCCCAGCATTTT
TRBJ2-5 TRBD2 TRBV7-2 NA CASSLDSGTSGRAGETQYF TGTGCCAGCAGCTTAGATTCCGGGACTAGCGGGAGGGCCGGGGAGACCCAGTACTTC
TRBJ2-7 NA TRBV4-1 few CASSQAPGMGYEQYF TGCGCCAGCAGCCAAGCTCCGGGGATGGGGTACGAGCAGTACTTC
TRBJ1-1 TRBD1 TRBV29-1 NA CSAHSGTGKARAFF TGCAGCGCACATTCCGGGACAGGGAAAGCGAGAGCTTTCTTT
TRBJ1-1 TRBD1 TRBV4-3 NA CASSQDRADGVTEAFF TGCGCCAGCAGCCAGGACAGGGCGGACGGTGTCACTGAAGCTTTCTTT
TRBJ2-3 NA TRBV7-3 NA CASSAHPTDTQYF TGTGCCAGCAGCGCCCACCCCACAGATACGCAGTATTTT
TRBJ1-1 NA TRBV7-3 NA CASSSRDAEAFF TGTGCCAGCAGCTCGAGAGACGCTGAAGCTTTCTTT
TRBJ1-4 TRBD1 TRBV12-3/TRBV12-4 many CASSQGTVRFLGEKLFF TGTGCCAGCAGTCAGGGGACAGTTAGGTTTTTGGGTGAAAAACTGTTTTTT
TRBJ2-7 NA TRBV28 many CASSFQWGGTYEQYF TGTGCCAGCAGTTTTCAGTGGGGCGGAACCTACGAGCAGTACTTC
TRBJ2-1 NA TRBV27 NA CASSPVVGHQYNEQFF TGTGCCAGCAGTCCCGTCGTAGGACACCAATACAATGAGCAGTTCTTC
TRBJ1-1 NA TRBV10-3 NA CAISASLGGPEAFF TGTGCCATCAGTGCCAGTCTCGGGGGACCTGAAGCTTTCTTT
TRBJ2-5 NA TRBV7-9 NA CASSDPRETQYF TGTGCCAGCAGCGATCCCCGGGAGACCCAGTACTTC
TRBJ2-7 NA TRBV4-1 many CASSLGTRSYEQYF TGCGCCAGCAGCCTCGGGACACGATCCTACGAGCAGTACTTC
TRBJ1-1 NA TRBV7-9 NA CASSLVEAANTEAFF TGTGCCAGCAGCTTAGTGGAGGCAGCGAACACTGAAGCTTTCTTT
TRBJ2-2 NA TRBV7-2 NA CASSYLEPVASTGELFF TGTGCCAGCAGCTACCTTGAACCCGTAGCGTCTACCGGGGAGCTGTTTTTT
TRBJ1-4 NA TRBV30 few CAWDAATNEKLFF TGTGCCTGGGACGCTGCAACTAATGAAAAACTGTTTTTT
TRBJ2-3 NA TRBV19 NA CASSIHGGDTQYF TGTGCCAGTAGTATACATGGAGGCGATACGCAGTATTTT
TRBJ2-1 NA TRBV5-5 NA CASSYQGTNEQFF TGTGCCAGCAGTTACCAGGGCACGAATGAGCAGTTCTTC
TRBJ2-7 TRBD2 TRBV20-1 NA CSATPPTGTTFKGEQYF TGCAGTGCTACTCCCCCCACCGGGACTACTTTTAAGGGCGAGCAGTACTTC
TRBJ2-1 TRBD2 TRBV11-2 few CASSLGLERASGWRSPLQFF TGTGCCAGCAGCTTAGGGCTCGAGAGGGCTAGCGGGTGGCGATCCCCCCTTCAGTTCTTC
TRBJ1-1 NA TRBV4-2 NA CASSQRGGPEAFF TGTGCCAGCAGCCAAAGGGGTGGGCCTGAAGCTTTCTTT
TRBJ2-5 NA TRBV5-4 many CASSLATGRDYPQETQYF TGTGCCAGCAGCTTGGCAACTGGGAGAGACTACCCGCAAGAGACCCAGTACTTC
TRBJ2-7 NA TRBV11-2 many CASSLVSRGNLDEQYF TGTGCCAGCAGCTTAGTCTCTAGGGGCAACCTCGACGAGCAGTACTTC
TRBJ1-5 NA TRBV28 many CASSSRTAGNQPQHF TGTGCCAGCAGTTCCCGGACGGCGGGCAATCAGCCCCAGCATTTT